This is a list of T cell receptor beta chains from one sample in a study of naive and memory T cell subsets. MiXCR, applied by TCRdb to the UMI-ligation and nested PCR reads, yields one record per CDR3 protein. The sample records roughly 150,000 distinct CDR3 sequences, under 25% being singletons. Sequenced sample: naive CD4+ T cells from blood. These receptor sequences come from a human donor in good health. Both conserved end residues are part of each CDR3. The D gene is left open where the match is weak. Clone size is stated in some rows and not others, as once, few, many or a class when expanded.

>TRBV2|NA|NA|TRBJ2-7
TGTGCCAGCAAATCCTCCGGGGTAGGTGAGCAGTACTTC
CASKSSGVGEQYF
>TRBV29-1|NA|TRBD2|TRBJ2-5
TGCAGCGTCGCGCCGGGGGGTGGGACCCAGTGCTTC
CSVAPGGGTQCF
>TRBV25-1|few|NA|TRBJ2-1
TGTGCCAGCAGTGATAGGGTGCTCCTGACCTACAATGAGCAGTTCTTC
CASSDRVLLTYNEQFF
>TRBV3-1|few|NA|TRBJ2-1
TGTGCCAGCAGCCCTGTACAGTGGACTTACAATGAGCAGTTCTTC
CASSPVQWTYNEQFF
>TRBV9|NA|TRBD2|TRBJ2-5
TGTGCCAGCAGCGTAGGGACTAGCGGGAGTTTAGAGACCCAGTACTTC
CASSVGTSGSLETQYF
>TRBV19|NA|NA|TRBJ2-7
TGTGCCAGTAGAGATACAGTCGAGAATGAGCAGTACTTC
CASRDTVENEQYF
>TRBV28|NA|TRBD1|TRBJ2-7
TGTGCCAGCAGTTTGACCGGGACAGGGTCCCTAGAGCAGTACTTC
CASSLTGTGSLEQYF
>TRBV20-1|many|NA|TRBJ1-2
TGCAGTGCTAGAGTCCTAACAGGGATCAAGGGCTACACCTTC
CSARVLTGIKGYTF
>TRBV5-4|NA|NA|TRBJ2-3
TGTGCCAGCAGTACTCTAGCAGATACGCAGTATTTT
CASSTLADTQYF
>TRBV28|few|NA|TRBJ1-1
TGTGCCAGCATAAGTCCAGGGAGGACTGAAGCTTTCTTT
CASISPGRTEAFF
>TRBV12-3/TRBV12-4|few|TRBD1|TRBJ1-2
TGTGCCAGCAGATTTCAGGGGGCGCAGGCTAACTATGGCTACACCTTC
CASRFQGAQANYGYTF
>TRBV20-1|few|NA|TRBJ2-7
TGCAGTGCTAGGGGTGTGGGCCACGAGCAGTACTTC
CSARGVGHEQYF
>TRBV11-2|many|TRBD2|TRBJ2-7
TGTGCCAGCAGCTTGAGCGGGAGTTACGAGCAGTACTTC
CASSLSGSYEQYF
>TRBV19|NA|NA|TRBJ1-1
TGTGCCAGTAGTAGGGGCACTGAAGCTTTCTTT
CASSRGTEAFF
>TRBV28|NA|NA|TRBJ1-2
TGTGCCAGCAGTTTAAGGGGGGCAGACTATGGCTACACCTTC
CASSLRGADYGYTF
>TRBV14|once|NA|TRBJ2-5
TGTGCCAGCAGCCACCCGACTGGCTCACGAGAGACCCAGTACTTC
CASSHPTGSRETQYF
>TRBV5-4|few|TRBD2|TRBJ2-5
TGTGCCAGCAGCCGCGGACTAGCGGAAGAGACCCAGTACTTC
CASSRGLAEETQYF
>TRBV27|few|NA|TRBJ2-3
TGTGCCAGCAGTTTGAGGACGGGCTTGACAGATACGCAGTATTTT
CASSLRTGLTDTQYF
>TRBV28|NA|NA|TRBJ1-1
TGTGCCAGCAGTTTGGGGATGCGGATTGAAGCTTTCTTT
CASSLGMRIEAFF
>TRBV6-6|many|TRBD1|TRBJ1-6
TGTGCCAGCAGTTATGGGACAGCAAATTCACCCCTCCACTTT
CASSYGTANSPLHF
>TRBV6-5|NA|NA|TRBJ1-5
TGTGCCAGCAGTTCTCACAGGGAGAATCAGCCCCAGCATTTT
CASSSHRENQPQHF
>TRBV12-3/TRBV12-4|NA|NA|TRBJ1-1
TGTGCCAGCAGTCCCTCCCGTGTGGGGCGCGAAGCTTTCTTT
CASSPSRVGREAFF
>TRBV28|NA|NA|TRBJ2-4
TGTGCCAGCAGTCTACCTCCCGGCATTCAGTACTTC
CASSLPPGIQYF
>TRBV5-1|NA|NA|TRBJ1-1
TGCGCCAGCAGCTTGGGCGACGGCGGAGGTCAAAACACTGAAGCTTTCTTT
CASSLGDGGGQNTEAFF
>TRBV18|many|TRBD2|TRBJ2-5
TGTGCCAGCTCACCACGACTAGCGGGACGGTTAGAGACCCAGTACTTC
CASSPRLAGRLETQYF
>TRBV12-3/TRBV12-4|few|NA|TRBJ2-5
TGTGCCAGCAGTGGCGACCCAGCCGGGGAGACCCAGTACTTC
CASSGDPAGETQYF
>TRBV9|NA|TRBD2|TRBJ2-1
TGTGCCAGCAGCGTGGGACTAGGGAATGAGCAGTTCTTC
CASSVGLGNEQFF
>TRBV12-3/TRBV12-4|NA|NA|TRBJ2-5
TGTGCCAGCAGCCCCGGAGACCAAGAGACCCAGTACTTC
CASSPGDQETQYF
>TRBV6-6|few|NA|TRBJ2-7
TGTGCCACCACTACCACGGGAATTGGGTACGAGCAGTACTTC
CATTTTGIGYEQYF
>TRBV4-2|NA|NA|TRBJ2-5
TGTGCCAGCAGCCAAGATACGGGCCAAAGGACAGAGACCCAGTACTTC
CASSQDTGQRTETQYF
>TRBV4-2|many|NA|TRBJ2-1
TGTGCCAGCAGCCAAGATTCGCTGCCTGGGAATGAGCAGTTCTTC
CASSQDSLPGNEQFF
>TRBV11-2|few|NA|TRBJ2-3
TGTGCCAGCAGCTTAGCTTCCGCAGATACGCAGTATTTT
CASSLASADTQYF
>TRBV28|NA|TRBD2|TRBJ2-5
TGTGCCAGCAGTTCGGGGGGGAAGACCCAGTACTTC
CASSSGGKTQYF
>TRBV5-1|few|TRBD2|TRBJ2-7
TGCGCCAGCGGATTGACTAGCGGGAGGAACGAGCAGTACTTC
CASGLTSGRNEQYF
>TRBV24-1|few|NA|TRBJ2-5
TGTGCCACCAGTGATCCTCTTGCGTACCAAGAGACCCAGTACTTC
CATSDPLAYQETQYF
>TRBV10-1|many|TRBD1|TRBJ1-2
TGCGCCAGCAGTGAATCCGGGACAGATATTAACTATGGCTACACCTTC
CASSESGTDINYGYTF
>TRBV19|NA|TRBD1|TRBJ1-1
TGTGCCAGTAATATAAGGGGGCGCGGCACTGAAGCTTTCTTT
CASNIRGRGTEAFF
>TRBV10-1|NA|NA|TRBJ1-1
TGCGCCAGCAGTGAGTCGAGGCAGGGTGTCACTGAAGCTTTCTTT
CASSESRQGVTEAFF
>TRBV6-5|few|NA|TRBJ1-5
TGTGCCAGCAGTTACCAGCACAATCAGCCCCAGCATTTT
CASSYQHNQPQHF
>TRBV3-1|NA|NA|TRBJ1-2
TGTGCCAGCAGCCAAGCACCCAGCCCGAAGGGCTACACCTTC
CASSQAPSPKGYTF
>TRBV3-1|few|TRBD1|TRBJ2-7
TGTGCCAGCAGCCAACAGGGGGATCTGGGCGAGCAGTACTTC
CASSQQGDLGEQYF
>TRBV10-3|few|NA|TRBJ2-7
TGTGCCATCAGGGGGACCGCAGCCGAGCAGTACTTC
CAIRGTAAEQYF
>TRBV7-6|NA|TRBD2|TRBJ2-5
TGTGCCAGCAGCTTCTGGACTAGCGGGAGCCAAGAGACCCAGTACTTC
CASSFWTSGSQETQYF
>TRBV7-2|NA|TRBD1|TRBJ1-5
TGTGCCAGCAGCTCGGACAGGGTGCAGCCCCAGCATTTT
CASSSDRVQPQHF
>TRBV5-1|NA|NA|TRBJ2-1
TGCGCCAGCAGCTTGGTGGTTCGGTCAGGGCGCCTCTCCTACAATGAGCAGTTCTTC
CASSLVVRSGRLSYNEQFF